This T cell receptor (beta chain) comes out of a study of blood T cell repertoires in COVID-19. Germline V gives CDR1 LNHDA, CDR2 SQIVND (reference sequence). This CDR3 spans 15 amino acids. The V segment lost 6 bases and the J segment 3 bases; nucleotides outside the gene matches: 5. TCRdb's copy holds only in-frame clones and misses some; the assay was immunoSEQ multiplex PCR. Among about 260,000 clones listed, nearly 85% were seen once. The clonotype comes from a human donor in a cohort sampled during active COVID-19. Sample: peripheral blood. The chain uses TRBV19 and TRBJ1-5; the match to TRBD1 covers 10 bases. DNA for the CDR3: TGTGCCAGTAGGGGGACAGGGGCATACAATCAGCCCCAGCATTTT. Translating it yields CASRGTGAYNQPQHF.